These 14 T cell receptor beta chains were sequenced from one sample in a study of spatial heterogeneity in lung cancer. Time point given: sample taken at primary tumor resection. Sequencing of whole RNA from tumor, nontumor lung or frozen PBMC involved no sorting. MiXCR, applied by TCRdb to the 5' RACE reads, yields one record per CDR3 protein. The sample lists almost 75,000 distinct CDR3 sequences, about 14% occurring once. The specimen comprised PBMCs, sampled at surgery. These receptor sequences come from a male donor with early-stage non-small cell lung cancer.

The chain is built from TRBV24-1 and TRBJ2-1; no clear D. CDR1 is KGHDR, CDR2 SFDVKD, per germline. V dropped 12 bases and J dropped 5 bases, with 13 bases sitting between them. The CDR3 length is 12 residues. CDR3 in amino acids: CASCGDNNEQFF. CDR3 DNA sequence: TGTGCCTCCTGTGGGGATAACAATGAGCAGTTCTTC.

At least ten counts were recorded for this clonotype. The chain is built from TRBV20-1 and TRBJ2-7, with 9 nucleotides matching TRBD2. Germline V gene lookup returns CDR1 DFQATT and CDR2 SNEGSKA (reference sequence). The CDR3 loop spans 14 amino acids. After removal of 0 bases from V and 4 bases from J, the junction contained 4 bases not matched to a gene. The CDR3 here is CSARDSLAGYEQYF. In DNA form, the CDR3 reads TGCAGTGCTAGAGATTCGCTAGCGGGATACGAGCAGTACTTC.

The rearrangement joins TRBV7-8 to TRBJ1-1, with D hard to call. The CDR3 sequence is 13 residues long. Germline V gene lookup returns CDR1 SGHVS and CDR2 FQNEAQ. With 3 bases removed from V and 2 bases from J, the gap between germline ends came to 7 bases. Here the CDR3 DNA reads TGTGCCAGCAGCTTTTACTCTAACACTGAAGCTTTCTTT. Its protein is CASSFYSNTEAFF.

This clonotype was seen more than once but under ten times. The V call is TRBV20-1, the J call TRBJ1-1, with D perhaps matching TRBD1 (6 bases). From germline, CDR1 is DFQATT and CDR2 SNEGSKA (reference sequence). Trimming took 3 bases from V and 0 from J, leaving 14 bases between them. The CDR3 covers 15 residues. For the CDR3, the DNA is TGCAGTGCTAGCCTCTCCAGGGGATTGAACACTGAAGCTTTCTTT. This sequence encodes CSASLSRGLNTEAFF.

V is TRBV4-2 and J is TRBJ1-1; the D gene is possibly TRBD1 (5 bases). The germline V gene has CDR1 LGHNA and CDR2 YNFKEQ. The CDR3 consists of 15 residues. Trimming took 0 bases from V and 10 from J, leaving 18 bases between them. As DNA, the CDR3 is TGTGCCAGCAGCCAAGATATGAGCAGGGAGATTGGAGCTTTCTTT. Protein sequence: CASSQDMSREIGAFF.

In this sample, this clonotype turned up a few times. The chain joins TRBV20-1 to TRBJ2-3; D ambiguous. The length of the CDR3 is 14 residues. Germline CDR1 reads DFQATT; CDR2 reads SNEGSKA (reference sequence). Trimming removed 1 base at V and 4 bases at J, with 12 bases between. CDR3 in DNA: TGCAGTGCTAGAGCTTTGAGGAAGCCAGATACGCAGTATTTT. Translating gives CSARALRKPDTQYF.

This clonotype turned up a few times. This rearrangement joins TRBV27 to TRBJ2-1, with TRBD1 matching 7 bases. The CDR3 loop spans 18 amino acids. V lost 1 base to trimming and J lost 0 bases; unmatched junction nucleotides: 9. The V gene's germline CDR1 is MNHEY and CDR2 SMNVEV (reference sequence). CDR3 nucleotide sequence: TGTGCCAGCAGTTTATACCCCGGGACAGTAAGCTCCTACAATGAGCAGTTCTTC. It is translated as CASSLYPGTVSSYNEQFF.

This clonotype was observed at least ten times. This chain links TRBV6-2 or TRBV6-3 with TRBJ1-1; D unresolved. In germline, CDR1 is MNHEY, CDR2 SVGEGT. Trimming cost V 5 bases and J 0 bases, with 13 bases left between them. This CDR3 comprises 15 residues. The CDR3 sequence: CASSTYRAMNTEAFF. For the CDR3, the DNA is TGTGCCAGCAGTACTTATCGGGCAATGAACACTGAAGCTTTCTTT.

The chain uses TRBV6-2 or TRBV6-3 and TRBJ2-5; TRBD2 aligns across 8 bases. The germline V gene encodes CDR1 MNHEY and CDR2 SVGEGT. This CDR3 has 18 amino acids. The V and J ends lost 1 base and 1 base, in that order; junction bases with no gene match: 11. CDR3 in DNA: TGTGCCAGCAGTTACTTCTTCCTCTTGACTAGCGTCCAAGAGACCCAGTACTTC. Its protein product is CASSYFFLLTSVQETQYF.

The chain couples TRBV20-1 to TRBJ2-5, with a tentative D call TRBD2 (5 bases). Trimming left V 1 base short and J 9 bases short, with 9 bases between. This CDR3 comprises 11 residues. From germline, CDR1 is DFQATT and CDR2 SNEGSKA (reference sequence). CDR3: CSARGGSPQYF. CDR3 DNA: TGCAGTGCTAGAGGAGGGTCGCCCCAGTACTTC.

V gene TRBV5-1 combines with J gene TRBJ2-3; TRBD2 matches 11 bases. J gave up 2 bases and V 4 bases, and 9 bases lay outside the gene matches. The CDR3 loop spans 17 amino acids. CDR1 is SGHRS, CDR2 YFSETQ, per germline. CDR3 loop: CASSLSGTSGSTDTQYF. The CDR3 region has the DNA TGCGCCAGCAGCCTCTCCGGGACTAGCGGATCCACAGATACGCAGTATTTT. The complete variable domain, with remaining parts taken from reference TRBV5-1 and TRBJ2-3, reads KAGVTQTPRYLIKTRGQQVTLSCSPISGHRSVSWYQQTPGQGLQFLFEYFSETQRNKGNFPGRFSGRQFSNSRSEMNVSTLELGDSALYLCASSLSGTSGSTDTQYFGPGTRLTVL.

The CDR3 sequence: CASSVLAGEIGELFF. CDR3 nucleotides: TGTGCCAGCAGCGTGCTAGCGGGAGAAATCGGGGAGCTGTTTTTT. The rearrangement links TRBV9 to TRBJ2-2; 10 bases agree with TRBD2. The trim removed 2 bases at V and 7 bases at J, leaving 5 bases unmatched. This CDR3 spans 15 amino acids. The germline V gene encodes CDR1 SGDLS and CDR2 YYNGEE.

This clonotype was seen more than once but under ten times. The V call is TRBV20-1, the J call TRBJ1-4; no clear D gene. The germline V and J ends were trimmed by 1 base and 4 bases, with 4 bases remaining between them. The germline gives CDR1 DFQATT, CDR2 SNEGSKA (reference sequence). The CDR3 has 12 residues. The CDR3 sequence is CSARGVNEKLFF. Here the CDR3 DNA reads TGCAGTGCTAGAGGAGTTAATGAAAAACTGTTTTTT.

This clonotype was seen ten or more times. The chain links TRBV25-1 to TRBJ1-2; the D is unclear. V lost 3 bases and J lost 5, with 13 bases in between. CDR1 and CDR2 from the germline V gene are MGHDK and SYGVNS. The CDR3 contains 14 residues. The DNA for the CDR3 is TGTGCCAGCAGTGATCCAGGCAGACCGTATGGCTACACCTTC. It codes for CASSDPGRPYGYTF.